This T cell receptor (beta chain) was captured by sequencing in a study of shared clonotypes between healthy human individuals. About the research overall: Researchers assigned three CD4 naive, three CD4 memory, two CD8 naive and one CD8 memory plate to each donor.

Every subset's genomic DNA went evenly onto several immunoSEQ plates. TCRdb's copy holds only in-frame clones and misses some; the assay was immunoSEQ multiplex PCR. The profile covers some 1 million clones, with about 76% appearing a single time and around 1.5% taken by the ten largest. The V end lost 0 bases, the J end lost 1 base, and 8 bases lay between the germline ends. The CDR3 is made up of 15 amino acids. The germline gives CDR1 LGHNA, CDR2 YSLEER. Details on this clone: Other DNA sequences of this sample code for an identical CDR3.

Researchers partitioned CD4+ cells into CD45RA+ naive and CD45RA-negative memory subsets. The V call is TRBV4-3, the J call TRBJ2-3; D unclear. The specimen sequenced was memory CD4+ T cells sorted from blood. The subset denotes: CD45RA-negative fraction. This sequence originates from a man between 18 and 29 years old in good health. CDR3 protein: CASSQDRRGTDTQYF. The DNA of the CDR3 is TGCGCCAGCAGCCAAGATCGCCGCGGCACAGATACGCAGTATTTT.